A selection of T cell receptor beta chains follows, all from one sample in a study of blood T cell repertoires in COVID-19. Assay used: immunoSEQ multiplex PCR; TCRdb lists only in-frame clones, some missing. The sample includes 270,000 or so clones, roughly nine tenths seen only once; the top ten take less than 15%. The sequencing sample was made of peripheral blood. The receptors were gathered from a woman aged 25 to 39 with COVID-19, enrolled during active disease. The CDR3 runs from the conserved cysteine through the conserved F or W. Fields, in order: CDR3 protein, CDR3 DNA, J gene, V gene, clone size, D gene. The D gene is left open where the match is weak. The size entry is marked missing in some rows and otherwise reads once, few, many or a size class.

CDR3: CASGTGDGYTF
DNA: TGTGCCAGTGGAACAGGGGACGGCTACACCTTC
J: TRBJ1-2
V: TRBV19
size: NA
D: TRBD1

CDR3: CSAEDRSSSYNEQFF
DNA: TGCAGCGCCGAGGACAGGTCAAGCTCCTACAATGAGCAGTTCTTC
J: TRBJ2-1
V: TRBV29-1
size: NA
D: TRBD1

CDR3: CATSRGQGFEKLFF
DNA: TGTGCCACCAGCAGAGGACAGGGTTTCGAAAAACTGTTTTTT
J: TRBJ1-4
V: TRBV15
size: NA
D: TRBD1

CDR3: CASSVTDRQYF
DNA: TGTGCCAGCAGCGTGACTGATCGTCAGTATTTT
J: TRBJ2-3
V: TRBV2
size: NA
D: NA

CDR3: CASTGQTNEKLFF
DNA: TGTGCCAGTACGGGACAGACTAATGAAAAACTGTTTTTT
J: TRBJ1-4
V: TRBV19
size: NA
D: TRBD1

CDR3: CASSLGFGLRYNEQFF
DNA: TGTGCCAGCAGCTTAGGTTTTGGGCTTCGGTACAATGAGCAGTTCTTC
J: TRBJ2-1
V: TRBV7-9
size: NA
D: NA

CDR3: CASFRGEGYEQYF
DNA: TGTGCCAGTTTTAGGGGGGAGGGCTACGAGCAGTACTTC
J: TRBJ2-7
V: TRBV6-5
size: NA
D: NA

CDR3: CASSARLAAFPYNEQFF
DNA: TGTGCCAGCAGCGCCAGACTAGCAGCATTCCCCTACAATGAGCAGTTCTTC
J: TRBJ2-1
V: TRBV7-8
size: NA
D: TRBD2

CDR3: CASSLRGGISPNEQYF
DNA: TGCGCCAGCAGCCTCCGGGGGGGCATATCCCCAAACGAGCAGTACTTC
J: TRBJ2-7
V: TRBV4-1
size: NA
D: TRBD2

CDR3: CASRPTTGDGEKLFF
DNA: TGTGCCAGCAGGCCTACGACAGGGGATGGAGAAAAACTGTTTTTT
J: TRBJ1-4
V: TRBV28
size: few
D: TRBD1

CDR3: CASSFGGTDNEKLFF
DNA: TGTGCCAGCAGCTTCGGGGGGACGGATAATGAAAAACTGTTTTTT
J: TRBJ1-4
V: TRBV5-5
size: NA
D: NA

CDR3: CASSPRTSGVIYEQYF
DNA: TGTGCCAGCAGCCCCCGGACTAGCGGGGTAATCTACGAGCAGTACTTC
J: TRBJ2-7
V: TRBV7-9
size: many
D: TRBD2

CDR3: CATARRGTEAFF
DNA: TGTGCCACGGCCCGGAGGGGCACTGAAGCTTTCTTT
J: TRBJ1-1
V: TRBV6-5
size: NA
D: NA

CDR3: CASSSDTGNSPLHF
DNA: TGTGCCAGCAGCTCCGACACGGGGAATTCACCCCTCCACTTT
J: TRBJ1-6
V: TRBV2
size: few
D: NA

CDR3: CSASRRGRETGELFF
DNA: TGCAGTGCTAGTCGAAGGGGCAGGGAAACCGGGGAGCTGTTTTTT
J: TRBJ2-2
V: TRBV20-1
size: NA
D: NA

CDR3: CASTKDPGQFNEKLFF
DNA: TGCGCCAGCACCAAAGACCCGGGACAGTTTAATGAAAAACTGTTTTTT
J: TRBJ1-4
V: TRBV4-1
size: NA
D: TRBD1

CDR3: CASSPATERSPLHF
DNA: TGCGCCAGCAGCCCTGCTACGGAGCGCTCACCCCTCCACTTT
J: TRBJ1-6
V: TRBV5-1
size: NA
D: NA

CDR3: CASRRGAGGYTF
DNA: TGTGCCAGCCGCCGGGGGGCGGGCGGCTACACCTTC
J: TRBJ1-2
V: TRBV6-5
size: once
D: NA

CDR3: CATSLREASEAFF
DNA: TGTGCCACCAGCCTCCGGGAGGCATCTGAAGCTTTCTTT
J: TRBJ1-1
V: TRBV15
size: NA
D: NA

CDR3: CASSLGRLSEKLFF
DNA: TGCGCCAGCAGCTTGGGGAGATTGTCCGAAAAACTGTTTTTT
J: TRBJ1-4
V: TRBV5-1
size: NA
D: NA

CDR3: CASSDWAGTNYGYTF
DNA: TGTGCCAGCAGTGATTGGGCGGGCACTAACTATGGCTACACCTTC
J: TRBJ1-2
V: TRBV2
size: NA
D: NA

CDR3: CASSLPTSGVQETQYF
DNA: TGTGCCAGCAGCTTGCCTACTAGCGGGGTCCAAGAGACCCAGTACTTC
J: TRBJ2-5
V: TRBV5-8
size: NA
D: TRBD2

CDR3: CASSLDQGAYYGYTF
DNA: TGTGCCAGCAGCTTAGATCAGGGGGCTTACTATGGCTACACCTTC
J: TRBJ1-2
V: TRBV11-2
size: NA
D: TRBD1

CDR3: CASSLGGGTVNEQYF
DNA: TGTGCCAGCAGTCTCGGGGGGGGGACCGTCAACGAGCAGTACTTC
J: TRBJ2-7
V: TRBV27
size: NA
D: TRBD2

CDR3: CASSQPRQGKGGYTF
DNA: TGCGCCAGCAGCCAACCTAGACAGGGAAAAGGGGGCTACACCTTC
J: TRBJ1-2
V: TRBV4-1
size: NA
D: TRBD1

CDR3: CASSLSGQVEQYF
DNA: TGTGCCAGCAGTTTATCGGGACAGGTCGAGCAGTACTTC
J: TRBJ2-7
V: TRBV27
size: once
D: TRBD1

CDR3: CASSRPGQGTYEQYF
DNA: TGTGCCAGCAGCCGGCCGGGACAGGGGACATACGAGCAGTACTTC
J: TRBJ2-7
V: TRBV7-9
size: NA
D: TRBD1

CDR3: CATSRSTGDPYNEQFF
DNA: TGTGCCACCAGCAGGTCGACAGGGGACCCCTACAATGAGCAGTTCTTC
J: TRBJ2-1
V: TRBV15
size: NA
D: TRBD1

CDR3: CASSHDGTPSNEQFF
DNA: TGTGCCAGCAGCCATGATGGGACACCGAGCAATGAGCAGTTCTTC
J: TRBJ2-1
V: TRBV9
size: NA
D: NA

CDR3: CASSLPGMRKSGNTIYF
DNA: TGTGCCAGCTCCCTACCGGGAATGCGAAAATCTGGAAACACCATATATTTT
J: TRBJ1-3
V: TRBV18
size: NA
D: NA

CDR3: CASSSGTYNSPLHF
DNA: TGTGCCAGCAGTTCCGGGACCTATAATTCACCCCTCCACTTT
J: TRBJ1-6
V: TRBV5-4
size: NA
D: NA

CDR3: CASSQDIGQGSNEQYF
DNA: TGTGCCAGCAGCCAAGATATAGGACAGGGGTCTAACGAGCAGTACTTC
J: TRBJ2-7
V: TRBV3-1/TRBV3-2
size: NA
D: TRBD1

CDR3: CASSYPGTSHEQYF
DNA: TGCGCCAGCAGCTACCCCGGGACATCCCACGAGCAGTACTTC
J: TRBJ2-7
V: TRBV4-1
size: NA
D: NA

CDR3: CASKYRGSYEQYF
DNA: TGTGCCAGCAAATACAGGGGCTCCTACGAGCAGTACTTC
J: TRBJ2-7
V: TRBV6-5
size: few
D: TRBD1

CDR3: CAWTGGREMFEKLFF
DNA: TGTGCCTGGACAGGGGGCAGGGAGATGTTTGAAAAACTGTTTTTT
J: TRBJ1-4
V: TRBV30
size: NA
D: TRBD1

CDR3: CASSLPGQEWDTF
DNA: TGTGCCAGCAGTCTTCCGGGACAGGAGTGGGACACCTTC
J: TRBJ1-2
V: TRBV28
size: once
D: TRBD1

CDR3: CASSWTVAGGSYNEQFF
DNA: TGCGCCAGCAGCTGGACTGTGGCGGGGGGTTCCTACAATGAGCAGTTCTTC
J: TRBJ2-1
V: TRBV5-1
size: NA
D: TRBD2

CDR3: CASSEIVTGGEGCCPQHF
DNA: TGTGCCAGCAGTGAAATCGTGACAGGGGGGGAAGGTTGCTGTCCCCAGCATTTT
J: TRBJ1-5
V: TRBV6-1
size: NA
D: TRBD1

CDR3: CASSPSGQLTEAFF
DNA: TGTGCCAGCAGCCCATCGGGACAGCTCACTGAAGCTTTCTTT
J: TRBJ1-1
V: TRBV11-2
size: NA
D: TRBD1

CDR3: CASKIAGRGNGELFF
DNA: TGTGCCAGCAAAATAGCGGGGAGGGGGAACGGGGAGCTGTTTTTT
J: TRBJ2-2
V: TRBV6-5
size: NA
D: TRBD2

CDR3: CASSSNTGTGSGEQFF
DNA: TGTGCCAGCAGCTCTAATACCGGGACAGGGTCAGGGGAGCAGTTCTTC
J: TRBJ2-1
V: TRBV11-3
size: NA
D: TRBD1

CDR3: CASSLMTGPLYEQYF
DNA: TGCGCCAGCAGCTTGATGACAGGACCCCTCTACGAGCAGTACTTC
J: TRBJ2-7
V: TRBV5-1
size: NA
D: NA

CDR3: CAWSDLGGYEQYF
DNA: TGTGCCTGGAGCGACCTAGGGGGTTACGAGCAGTACTTC
J: TRBJ2-7
V: TRBV30
size: NA
D: NA

CDR3: CASAGADHEQYF
DNA: TGTGCCAGTGCGGGGGCAGATCACGAGCAGTACTTC
J: TRBJ2-7
V: TRBV2
size: NA
D: NA

CDR3: CASSVTSGGLYNEQFF
DNA: TGTGCCAGCAGCGTAACTAGCGGGGGGCTCTACAATGAGCAGTTCTTC
J: TRBJ2-1
V: TRBV9
size: NA
D: TRBD2

CDR3: CASSATSTGELFF
DNA: TGTGCCAGCAGCGCGACTAGCACCGGGGAGCTGTTTTTT
J: TRBJ2-2
V: TRBV5-4
size: NA
D: NA

CDR3: CASSQAGTAYNEQFF
DNA: TGTGCCAGCAGCCAAGCCGGGACAGCCTACAATGAGCAGTTCTTC
J: TRBJ2-1
V: TRBV3-1/TRBV3-2
size: once
D: TRBD1

CDR3: CASSRLSFEAFF
DNA: TGTGCCAGCAGTCGACTCTCTTTTGAAGCTTTCTTT
J: TRBJ1-1
V: TRBV12-3/TRBV12-4
size: few
D: NA

CDR3: CASSVLGQSSYEQYF
DNA: TGTGCCAGCAGTGTGCTGGGGCAAAGCTCCTACGAGCAGTACTTC
J: TRBJ2-7
V: TRBV28
size: once
D: NA

CDR3: CASRGGAMDEAFF
DNA: TGTGCCAGCAGAGGGGGGGCGATGGATGAAGCTTTCTTT
J: TRBJ1-1
V: TRBV2
size: NA
D: NA

CDR3: CASSPGSGGLQEQYF
DNA: TGTGCCAGCAGCCCCGGGAGCGGGGGACTACAGGAGCAGTACTTC
J: TRBJ2-7
V: TRBV5-4
size: NA
D: TRBD2

CDR3: CASSSITSAGSYEQYF
DNA: TGTGCCAGCAGTTCCATCACTAGCGCCGGCTCCTACGAGCAGTACTTC
J: TRBJ2-7
V: TRBV27
size: NA
D: TRBD2

CDR3: CASSAGTTSSYEQYF
DNA: TGTGCCAGCAGCGCCGGGACTACATCTTCCTACGAGCAGTACTTC
J: TRBJ2-7
V: TRBV7-9
size: NA
D: TRBD2

CDR3: CASSLTRPGNSPLHF
DNA: TGTGCCAGCAGCCTTACTCGTCCGGGAAATTCACCCCTCCACTTT
J: TRBJ1-6
V: TRBV6-5
size: NA
D: NA

CDR3: CAISEPPEETQYF
DNA: TGTGCCATCAGTGAGCCCCCGGAGGAGACCCAGTACTTC
J: TRBJ2-5
V: TRBV10-3
size: NA
D: NA